Below are 14 T cell receptor beta chains sequenced from a single sample in a study of response to subunit inactivated influenza vaccine. TCRdb independently ran MiXCR on the RT-PCR reads; one entry per CDR3 protein. The table has 150,000 to 200,000 distinct CDR3 sequences, approximately 11% seen once; the top ten hold about an eighth. The sequenced sample was non-naive T cells sorted from PBMCs, obtained roughly 45 days after vaccination. These receptors were obtained from a man over 45 who received an inactivated influenza vaccine.

The chain links TRBV6-5 to TRBJ2-3; 14 nucleotides align to TRBD2. From germline, CDR1 is MNHEY and CDR2 SVGAGI. V was pared by 2 bases and J by 1 base, with 5 bases of the junction left unmatched. This CDR3 comprises 18 residues. This CDR3 is CASSYAGLAGVGTDTQYF. DNA for the CDR3: TGTGCCAGCAGTTACGCGGGACTAGCGGGAGTCGGCACAGATACGCAGTATTTT.

In its sample, this clonotype was seen many times. The chain employs TRBV24-1 and TRBJ2-3, with 9 positions matching TRBD1. V gave up 1 base and J gave up 14 bases; unmatched junction bases: 6. The germline gives CDR1 KGHDR, CDR2 SFDVKD. The CDR3 is 13 residues long. The CDR3 reads CATSDLRQGVRYF. The CDR3 bases are TGTGCCACCAGTGATTTAAGACAGGGGGTGCGGTATTTT.

This clonotype was found a few times. The rearrangement links TRBV20-1 to TRBJ2-1, with 7 bases aligning to TRBD2. Losses at the gene ends were 0 bases for V and 8 bases for J; bases not matched to a gene: 7. This CDR3 has 14 residues. Per the germline V gene, CDR1 is DFQATT and CDR2 is SNEGSKA (reference sequence). The CDR3 region has the DNA TGCAGTGCTAGAGATGGGGCGGGAGTACATGAGCAGTTCTTC. Amino acid sequence: CSARDGAGVHEQFF.

This clonotype has a handful of counts. DNA for the CDR3: TGTGCCAGCAAAGGGAGGCTAGCGGAGTACGAGCAGTACTTC. It yields the protein CASKGRLAEYEQYF. The genes are TRBV7-2 and TRBJ2-7, with 7 bases identical to TRBD2. The CDR3 extends over 14 amino acids. Germline V gives CDR1 SGHTA, CDR2 FQGNSA. V lost 7 bases, J lost 4 bases, and 10 bases stayed unmatched.

This chain joins TRBV5-6 and TRBJ2-2; D is ambiguous. Germline V gene data show CDR1 as SGHDT and CDR2 as YYEEEE. The length of the CDR3 is 14 residues. The V end was cut by 5 bases, the J end by 3 bases, with 11 bases between. For the CDR3, the DNA is TGTGCCAGCAGAGAGGCGGCCGACACCGGGGAGCTGTTTTTT. Amino acid sequence: CASREAADTGELFF.

A word on this clonotype: With a much larger clone just one base away, this may be a read error. The V and J genes are TRBV12-3 or TRBV12-4 and TRBJ2-3; no firm D call. V gave up 2 bases and J gave up 2 bases, with 8 bases separating them. The CDR3 is made up of 14 amino acids. The CDR3 sequence: CASSLNRDTDTQYF. Here the CDR3 DNA reads TGTGCCAGCAGTTTAAACAGAGACACAGATACGCAGTATTTT.

This clonotype came up many times. The chain combines TRBV2 with TRBJ2-1; D is perhaps TRBD2 (7 bases). The CDR3 has 15 amino acids. V was clipped by 10 bases and J by 7 bases, with 23 bases between them. CDR1 and CDR2 (germline): SNHLY, FYNNEI. The CDR3 loop is CATLIRGGPSNEQFF. CDR3 sequence (DNA): TGTGCCACGTTAATAAGGGGGGGGCCGAGTAATGAGCAGTTCTTC.

This clonotype came up a few times. J is TRBJ1-1 and V is TRBV9; 10 positions match TRBD1. CDR3 length: 16 residues. Germline-derived CDR1 and CDR2 are SGDLS and YYNGEE. Trimming cost V 2 bases and J 3 bases; bases outside gene matches: 7. The CDR3 DNA reads as TGTGCCAGCAGCGTGGGGACAGGGGTTGACCACACTGAAGCTTTCTTT. Its protein is CASSVGTGVDHTEAFF.

Many counts were recorded for this clonotype. V gene TRBV5-5 combines with J gene TRBJ2-5, with 9 bases aligning to TRBD1. Germline assignment: CDR1 SGHKS and CDR2 YYEKEE (reference sequence). The junction had 4 bases not matched to a gene; V was cut back by 3 bases and J by 4 bases. The CDR3 runs 14 residues. As DNA, the CDR3 is TGTGCCAGCAGCTATACAGGGGGCGCAGAGACCCAGTACTTC. As protein: CASSYTGGAETQYF.

This clonotype was observed a few times. CDR3 DNA: TGTGCCAGCAGCGTATTGGGTTCTCGAGGGGGAGAGACCCAGTACTTC. Translating gives CASSVLGSRGGETQYF. This chain uses TRBV9 with TRBJ2-5; TRBD1 is a possible D gene (6 bases). Between the trimmed V and J ends, which lost 1 base and 4 bases, there was a span of 17 bases. Looked up from germline, CDR1 is SGDLS and CDR2 is YYNGEE. The CDR3 length is 16 residues.

CDR3 region: CASGKSPYEQYF. In nucleotides, the CDR3 is TGTGCCAGCGGCAAGTCCCCCTACGAGCAGTACTTC. V usage is TRBV2 and J usage is TRBJ2-7; D is unresolved. Germline-derived CDR1 and CDR2 are SNHLY and FYNNEI. CDR3 length equals 12 residues. V was shortened by 8 bases and J by 2 bases, with 10 bases between the two germline ends.

This clonotype was seen ten or more times. The genes are TRBV24-1 and TRBJ2-2, with D tentatively TRBD1 (6 bases). V lost 5 bases and J lost 5, with 11 bases in between. Per the germline V gene, CDR1 is KGHDR and CDR2 is SFDVKD. CDR3 length: 14 residues. Written as DNA, the CDR3 is TGTGCCACCAGTGGCAGAACAGGGACCGGGGAGCTGTTTTTT. This translates into CATSGRTGTGELFF.

The sample holds many counts of this clonotype. The chain combines TRBV6-2 or TRBV6-3 with TRBJ2-1; 7 bases are a match to TRBD2. The V gene's germline CDR1 is MNHEY and CDR2 SVGEGT. V gave up 7 bases and J gave up 2 bases; unmatched junction bases: 8. CDR3 length equals 15 residues. As DNA, the CDR3 is TGTGCCAGCAAAAGGAGGGAGGGACCCTACAATGAGCAGTTCTTC. Translating gives CASKRREGPYNEQFF.

The rearrangement joins TRBV2 to TRBJ2-5, with D maybe TRBD2 (6 bases). The length of the CDR3 is 15 residues. With 5 bases removed from V and 5 bases from J, the gap between germline ends came to 18 bases. The V gene's germline CDR1 is SNHLY and CDR2 FYNNEI. CDR3: CASSRTGTHKETQYF. The CDR3 DNA sequence: TGTGCCAGCAGTCGGACCGGGACTCACAAGGAGACCCAGTACTTC.